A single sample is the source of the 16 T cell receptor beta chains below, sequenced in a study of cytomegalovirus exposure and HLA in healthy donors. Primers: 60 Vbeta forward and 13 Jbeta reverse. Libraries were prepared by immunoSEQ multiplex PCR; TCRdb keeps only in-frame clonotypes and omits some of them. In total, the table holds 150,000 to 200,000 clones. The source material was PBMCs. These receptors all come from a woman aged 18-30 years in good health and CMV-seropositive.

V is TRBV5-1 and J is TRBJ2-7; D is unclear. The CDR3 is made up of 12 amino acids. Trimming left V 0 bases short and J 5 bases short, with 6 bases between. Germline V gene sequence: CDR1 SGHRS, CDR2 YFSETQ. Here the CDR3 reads CASSLEGDEQYF. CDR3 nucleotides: TGCGCCAGCAGCTTGGAAGGAGACGAGCAGTACTTC.

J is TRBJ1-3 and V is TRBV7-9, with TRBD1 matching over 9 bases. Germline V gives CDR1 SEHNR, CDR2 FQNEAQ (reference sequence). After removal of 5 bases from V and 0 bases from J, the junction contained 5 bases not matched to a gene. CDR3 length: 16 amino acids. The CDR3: CASSPQGASSGNTIYF. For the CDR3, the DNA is TGTGCCAGCAGCCCACAGGGGGCGTCCTCTGGAAACACCATATATTTT.

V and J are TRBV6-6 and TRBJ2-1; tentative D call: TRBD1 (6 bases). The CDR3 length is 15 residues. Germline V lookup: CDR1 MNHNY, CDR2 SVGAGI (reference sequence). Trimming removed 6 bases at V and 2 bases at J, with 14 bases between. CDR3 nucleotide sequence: TGTGCCAGCAGGACCGGGACACCGACCTACAATGAGCAGTTCTTC. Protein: CASRTGTPTYNEQFF.

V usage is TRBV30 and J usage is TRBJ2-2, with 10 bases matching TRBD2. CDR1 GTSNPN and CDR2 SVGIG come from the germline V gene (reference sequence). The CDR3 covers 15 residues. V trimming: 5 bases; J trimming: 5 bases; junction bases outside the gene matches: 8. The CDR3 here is CAWSPGLARTGELFF. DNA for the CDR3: TGTGCCTGGTCCCCGGGACTAGCGCGGACCGGGGAGCTGTTTTTT.

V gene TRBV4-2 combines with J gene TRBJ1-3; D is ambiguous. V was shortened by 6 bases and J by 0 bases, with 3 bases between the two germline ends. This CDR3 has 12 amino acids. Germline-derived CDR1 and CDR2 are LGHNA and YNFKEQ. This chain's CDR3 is CASRYSGNTIYF. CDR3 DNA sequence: TGTGCCAGCAGGTACTCTGGAAACACCATATATTTT.

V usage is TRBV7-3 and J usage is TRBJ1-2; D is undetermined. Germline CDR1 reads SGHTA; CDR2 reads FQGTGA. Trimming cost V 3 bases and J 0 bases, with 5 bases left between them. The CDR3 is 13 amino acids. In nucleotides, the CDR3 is TGTGCCAGCAGCTTTCTCCCTAACTATGGCTACACCTTC. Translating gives CASSFLPNYGYTF.

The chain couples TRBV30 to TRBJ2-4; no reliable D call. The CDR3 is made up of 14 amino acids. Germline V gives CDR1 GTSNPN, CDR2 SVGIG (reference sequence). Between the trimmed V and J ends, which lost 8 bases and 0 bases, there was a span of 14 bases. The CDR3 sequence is CAGKETLAKNIQYF. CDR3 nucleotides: TGTGCCGGAAAAGAGACACTAGCCAAAAACATTCAGTACTTC.

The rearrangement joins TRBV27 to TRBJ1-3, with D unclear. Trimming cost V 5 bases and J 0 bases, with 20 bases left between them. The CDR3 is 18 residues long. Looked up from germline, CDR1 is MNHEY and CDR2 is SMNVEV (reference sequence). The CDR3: CASSKSKAGKSSGNTIYF. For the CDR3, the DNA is TGTGCCAGCAGTAAATCCAAGGCGGGTAAAAGCTCTGGAAACACCATATATTTT.

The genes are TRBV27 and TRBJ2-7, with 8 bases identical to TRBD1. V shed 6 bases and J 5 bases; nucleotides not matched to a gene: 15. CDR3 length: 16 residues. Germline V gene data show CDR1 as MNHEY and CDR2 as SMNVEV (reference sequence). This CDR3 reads CASRLSAAGGSHEQYF. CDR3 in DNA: TGTGCCAGCAGACTCTCCGCCGCAGGGGGCTCTCACGAGCAGTACTTC.

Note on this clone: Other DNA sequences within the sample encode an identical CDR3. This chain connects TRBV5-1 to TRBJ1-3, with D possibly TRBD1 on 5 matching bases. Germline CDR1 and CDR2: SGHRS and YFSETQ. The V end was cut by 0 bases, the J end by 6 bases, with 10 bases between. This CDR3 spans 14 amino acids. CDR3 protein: CASSLVGRENTIYF. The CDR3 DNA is TGCGCCAGCAGCTTGGTTGGCAGGGAAAACACCATATATTTT.

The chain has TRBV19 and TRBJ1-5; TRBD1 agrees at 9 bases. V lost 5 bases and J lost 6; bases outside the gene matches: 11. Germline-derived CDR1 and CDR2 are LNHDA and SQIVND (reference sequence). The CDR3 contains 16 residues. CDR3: CASSAHGTGYIQPQHF. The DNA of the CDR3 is TGTGCCAGTAGTGCCCATGGGACAGGGTACATTCAGCCCCAGCATTTT.

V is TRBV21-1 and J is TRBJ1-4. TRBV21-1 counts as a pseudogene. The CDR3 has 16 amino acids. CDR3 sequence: CASSNRRETINEKLFF. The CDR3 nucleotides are TGTGCCAGCAGCAATCGTAGGGAGACTATCAATGAAAAACTGTTTTTT.

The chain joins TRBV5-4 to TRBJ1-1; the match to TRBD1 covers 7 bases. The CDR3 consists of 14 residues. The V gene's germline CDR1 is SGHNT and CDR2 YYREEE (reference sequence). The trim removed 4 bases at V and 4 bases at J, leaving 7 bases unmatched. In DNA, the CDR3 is TGTGCCAGCAGCACAGGGGCGACGGGCACTGAAGCTTTCTTT. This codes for CASSTGATGTEAFF. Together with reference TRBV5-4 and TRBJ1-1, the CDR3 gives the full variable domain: ETGVTQSPTHLIKTRGQQVTLRCSSQSGHNTVSWYQQALGQGPQFIFQYYREEENGRGNFPPRFSGLQFPNYSSELNVNALELDDSALYLCASSTGATGTEAFFGQGTRLTVV.

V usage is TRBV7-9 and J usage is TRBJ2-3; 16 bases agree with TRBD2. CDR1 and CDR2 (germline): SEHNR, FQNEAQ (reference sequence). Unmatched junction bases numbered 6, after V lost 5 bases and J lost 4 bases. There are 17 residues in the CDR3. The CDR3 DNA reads TGTGCCAGCAGCCTCGGGACTAGCGGGGGGGCCCCAGATACGCAGTATTTT. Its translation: CASSLGTSGGAPDTQYF. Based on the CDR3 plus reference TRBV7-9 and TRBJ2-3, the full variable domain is DTGVSQNPRHKITKRGQNVTFRCDPISEHNRLYWYRQTLGQGPEFLTYFQNEAQLEKSRLLSDRFSAERPKGSFSTLEIQRTEQGDSAMYLCASSLGTSGGAPDTQYFGPGTRLTVL.

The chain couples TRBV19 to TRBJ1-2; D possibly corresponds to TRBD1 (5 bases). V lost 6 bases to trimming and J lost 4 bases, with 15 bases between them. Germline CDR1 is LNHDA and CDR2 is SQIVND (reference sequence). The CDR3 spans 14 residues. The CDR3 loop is CASSQGFLLYGYTF. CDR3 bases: TGTGCCAGTAGCCAGGGATTCCTCCTCTATGGCTACACCTTC.

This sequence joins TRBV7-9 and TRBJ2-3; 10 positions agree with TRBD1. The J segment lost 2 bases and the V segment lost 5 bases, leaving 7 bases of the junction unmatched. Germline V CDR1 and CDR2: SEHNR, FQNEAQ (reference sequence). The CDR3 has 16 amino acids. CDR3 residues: CASSPETGGNTDTQYF. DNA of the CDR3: TGTGCCAGCAGCCCCGAGACAGGGGGCAACACAGATACGCAGTATTTT.